The 22 T cell receptor beta chains reported below all come from one sample, sequenced in a study of cytomegalovirus exposure and HLA in healthy donors (dated by TCRdb to about 2017). Receptor libraries were prepared by the immunoSEQ multiplex PCR assay. A mixture of 60 forward primers for TCR Vbeta segments and 13 reverse primers for TCR Jbeta segments was used in the multiplex PCR. TCRdb mirrors the immuneACCESS table, restricted to in-frame sequences. Some clones are absent from its copies; in checked studies, under half trace to an unresolved V gene, and the reason for the others is unknown. This sample is represented by over 150,000 clones; roughly 80% of them were singletons. The biggest ten clones account for roughly 8% of the sample. Sequenced material: PBMCs. These receptors all stem from a male donor in good health and CMV-seropositive.

CDR3 sequence (DNA): TGTGCCAGCAGCCAGGGACAGGAGCATCAGCCCCAGCATTTT. This codes for CASSQGQEHQPQHF. This chain links TRBV2 with TRBJ1-5; 8 bases are shared with TRBD1. Trimming at V came to 6 bases and at J to 5 bases, leaving 6 bases not matched to a gene. The CDR3 extends over 14 amino acids. Per the germline V gene, CDR1 is SNHLY and CDR2 is FYNNEI.

This clone showed up just a few times. The V and J genes are TRBV7-2 and TRBJ2-2; TRBD2 aligns across 11 bases. Germline V gives CDR1 SGHTA, CDR2 FQGNSA. The J segment lost 5 bases and the V segment lost 4 bases, leaving 9 bases of the junction unmatched. The CDR3 runs to 17 residues. CDR3 loop: CASSSPTSGAWTGELFF. The CDR3 DNA reads TGTGCCAGCAGCTCTCCGACTAGCGGGGCCTGGACCGGGGAGCTGTTTTTT.

The rearrangement joins TRBV30 to TRBJ1-1; tentatively, D is TRBD1 (6 bases). V gave up 5 bases and J gave up 5 bases, with 12 bases separating them. The germline gives CDR1 GTSNPN, CDR2 SVGIG (reference sequence). This CDR3 spans 12 amino acids. The CDR3 loop reads CAWYRDRTEAFF. The CDR3 DNA is TGTGCCTGGTACAGGGATCGGACTGAAGCTTTCTTT.

The chain uses TRBV5-1 and TRBJ2-3; 12 bases match TRBD2. Germline V CDR1 and CDR2: SGHRS, YFSETQ. Trimming took 4 bases from V and 0 from J; bases not matched to a gene: 3. The CDR3 is 16 residues long. CDR3 nucleotides: TGCGCCAGCAGCACCGGGACTAGCGGGAGCACAGATACGCAGTATTTT. It is translated as CASSTGTSGSTDTQYF.

A single count supports this clone. The rearrangement links TRBV2 to TRBJ2-2; 7 bases align to TRBD2. The CDR3 has 16 residues. Germline V gene lookup returns CDR1 SNHLY and CDR2 FYNNEI. Trimming took 2 bases from V and 0 from J; bases not matched to a gene: 3. CDR3 sequence reads: CASSERGVANTGELFF. The DNA for the CDR3 is TGTGCCAGCAGTGAACGGGGGGTGGCGAACACCGGGGAGCTGTTTTTT.

This clone was counted between two and nine times. The CDR3 nucleotides are TGTGCCAGCAGTGACAGGGAGGGGACTGAAGCTTTCTTT. It codes for CASSDREGTEAFF. The J gene is TRBJ1-1, the V gene TRBV6-1; the D gene is possibly TRBD1 (5 bases). The length of the CDR3 is 13 residues. The V end was cut by 3 bases, the J end by 5 bases, with 10 bases between. Germline assignment: CDR1 MNHNS and CDR2 SASEGT.

The chain has TRBV7-2 and TRBJ2-1, with a possible D match to TRBD2 (7 bases). This CDR3 is 14 amino acids long. CDR1 SGHTA and CDR2 FQGNSA come from the germline V gene. Trimming shortened V by 6 bases and J by 6 bases, and 15 bases separated the two germline ends. CDR3 amino acids: CASRRGGGSNEQFF. The CDR3 nucleotides read TGTGCCAGCAGGAGGGGGGGCGGGTCCAATGAGCAGTTCTTC.

This rearrangement joins TRBV6-1 to TRBJ2-1; D perhaps matches TRBD2 (6 bases). CDR3 size: 14 residues. CDR1 is MNHNS, CDR2 SASEGT, per germline. With 6 bases removed from V and 5 bases from J, the gap between germline ends came to 14 bases. The CDR3 protein is CASSAGTSHNEQFF. Written as DNA, the CDR3 is TGTGCCAGCAGCGCAGGCACTAGCCACAATGAGCAGTTCTTC.

The rearrangement links TRBV19 to TRBJ2-5, with 8 bases matching TRBD1. The J call may be incorrect, as the DNA end agrees better with TRBJ2-7. The germline V gene encodes CDR1 LNHDA and CDR2 SQIVND (reference sequence). CDR3 length: 14 amino acids. The CDR3 region has the DNA TGTGCCAGTAGTATAAAAGCAGGGGGCCACGAGCAGTACTTC. This gives the protein CASSIKAGGHEQYF.

The V gene is TRBV5-1, the J gene TRBJ1-1, with D tentatively TRBD1 (6 bases). In germline, CDR1 is SGHRS, CDR2 YFSETQ. The V and J ends lost 1 base and 1 base respectively, with 17 bases between them. This CDR3 comprises 17 residues. CDR3 sequence (DNA): TGCGCCAGCAGCTTGTTTAGGGGGGGCTGGGCGAACACTGAAGCTTTCTTT. Its protein product is CASSLFRGGWANTEAFF.

CDR3 in amino acids: CAWRPGLSNTGELFF. DNA for the CDR3: TGTGCCTGGAGACCGGGACTTTCGAACACCGGGGAGCTGTTTTTT. The V call is TRBV30, the J call TRBJ2-2, with a possible D match to TRBD2 (6 bases). The CDR3 contains 15 residues. The V end lost 3 bases, the J end lost 0 bases, and 11 bases lay between the germline ends. Germline CDR1 reads GTSNPN; CDR2 reads SVGIG (reference sequence).

The chain uses TRBV27 and TRBJ2-3; 8 nucleotides agree with TRBD2. The ends lost 0 bases at V and 4 bases at J; junction bases unmatched: 6. This CDR3 is 16 amino acids long. Germline values: CDR1 MNHEY, CDR2 SMNVEV (reference sequence). CDR3 bases: TGTGCCAGCAGTTTATCTAACCCTAGCGGGCCAGATACGCAGTATTTT. Its translation: CASSLSNPSGPDTQYF.

The CDR3 bases are TGTGCCAGCACTATGGGGGCCTACACCGGGGAGCTGTTTTTT. Protein product: CASTMGAYTGELFF. The V call is TRBV27, the J call TRBJ2-2; weak D call: TRBD1 (6 bases). V lost 7 bases and J lost 3, with 12 bases in between. This CDR3 contains 14 residues. CDR1 MNHEY and CDR2 SMNVEV come from the germline V gene (reference sequence).

The rearrangement joins TRBV6-6 to TRBJ1-3; tentative D call: TRBD1 (6 bases). Trimming shortened V by 4 bases and J by 4 bases, and 8 bases separated the two germline ends. CDR3 size: 13 residues. Germline lookup yields CDR1 MNHNY and CDR2 SVGAGI (reference sequence). CDR3 amino acids: CASSWGPGNTIYF. DNA of the CDR3: TGTGCCAGCAGTTGGGGGCCCGGAAACACCATATATTTT.

This sequence joins TRBV7-9 and TRBJ2-7; 7 positions agree with TRBD1. The CDR3 totals 15 residues. The V gene's germline CDR1 is SEHNR and CDR2 FQNEAQ (reference sequence). J was trimmed by 2 bases and V by 1 base; bases with no gene match: 5. CDR3 protein: CASSLGPGQTYEQYF. CDR3 sequence (DNA): TGTGCCAGCAGCTTAGGGCCGGGACAGACCTACGAGCAGTACTTC.

J is TRBJ2-4 and V is TRBV7-2, with 14 bases matching TRBD2. Unmatched junction bases numbered 4, after V lost 3 bases and J lost 0 bases. The CDR3 loop spans 18 amino acids. CDR1 and CDR2 (germline): SGHTA, FQGNSA. CDR3 nucleotides: TGTGCCAGCAGCTTGGGACTAGCGGGGGCCATAGCCAAAAACATTCAGTACTTC. This encodes CASSLGLAGAIAKNIQYF.

This rearrangement joins TRBV27 to TRBJ1-5; the D is unclear. The CDR3 runs 14 residues. V shed 4 bases and J shed 5 bases, with 12 bases lying between them. Germline V gene data show CDR1 as MNHEY and CDR2 as SMNVEV (reference sequence). Here the CDR3 reads CASSWRERDQPQHF. The CDR3 DNA follows: TGTGCCAGCAGTTGGAGGGAGAGGGATCAGCCCCAGCATTTT.

This clone has only one observation. V is TRBV28 and J is TRBJ2-7; TRBD2 matches 7 bases. The V and J ends lost 6 bases and 2 bases, in that order; junction bases with no gene match: 10. Germline V gives CDR1 MDHEN, CDR2 SYDVKM. This CDR3 has 15 residues. The CDR3 DNA is TGTGCCAGCAGCCCCCTCCTAGCGGAGCCCTACGAGCAGTACTTC. It is translated as CASSPLLAEPYEQYF.

The table lists this clone with a count of one. The CDR3 loop is CAWRPLEQGDQPQHF. The CDR3 bases are TGTGCCTGGAGACCTCTTGAACAGGGGGATCAGCCCCAGCATTTT. The chain joins TRBV30 to TRBJ1-5; the match to TRBD1 covers 8 bases. V dropped 3 bases and J dropped 5; count of bases not matched to a gene: 9. This CDR3 has 15 residues. Germline V lookup: CDR1 GTSNPN, CDR2 SVGIG (reference sequence). The full variable domain, in which reference TRBV30 and TRBJ1-5 provide the parts outside the CDR3, is SQTIHQWPATLVQPVGSPLSLECTVEGTSNPNLYWYRQAAGRGLQLLFYSVGIGQISSEVPQNLSASRPQDRQFILSSKKLLLSDSGFYLCAWRPLEQGDQPQHFGDGTRLSIL.

The CDR3: CASSQGADFNYGYTF. Written as DNA, the CDR3 is TGCGCCAGCAGCCAAGGGGCGGACTTCAACTATGGCTACACCTTC. V usage is TRBV4-3 and J usage is TRBJ1-2; D not resolved. Trimming cost V 1 base and J 2 bases, with 11 bases left between them. Germline V gene sequence: CDR1 LGHNA, CDR2 YSLEER. The CDR3 has 15 residues.

Comments on this clone: This sample includes further DNA sequences coding for the same CDR3. The gene calls are TRBV5-1 and TRBJ1-1; possible D gene TRBD1, 5 bases. The CDR3 has 12 amino acids. Looked up from germline, CDR1 is SGHRS and CDR2 is YFSETQ. Trimming stripped 2 bases from V and 7 bases from J, with 9 bases between. The CDR3 is CASSLGQGEAFF. As DNA, the CDR3 is TGCGCCAGCAGCTTAGGGCAGGGTGAAGCTTTCTTT.

For this clone: A read error may produce the germline difference seen at one junction end. The chain has TRBV6-5 and TRBJ1-1; D gene uncertain. This CDR3 is 15 amino acids long. The germline V gene has CDR1 MNHEY and CDR2 SVGAGI. The CDR3 coding sequence is TGTGCCAGCAGTTACTTTCAACAGTTGAACACTGGAGCTTTCTTT. It yields the protein CASSYFQQLNTGAFF.